This TCR beta chain was captured by sequencing in a study of T cells in Graves' hyperthyroidism and ophthalmopathy. The source material, RNA transcripts, was used to amplify TCR beta CDR3 regions. When the TCR CDR3 underwent first-round RT-PCR, the HTBI primer set was used. TCRdb passed the multiplex PCR reads through MiXCR, listing each CDR3 protein once. The repertoire holds about 760,000 distinct CDR3 sequences, with approximately 36% as singletons. To note about this clonotype: At one end, the junction sequence differs from germline, possibly due to a read error.

Source material for PBMCs was more than 7.5 ml fresh peripheral blood. Sequences were obtained from blood. The TCR originated in a woman in her forties with Graves' hyperthyroidism.

The CDR3 bases are TGTGCCGGCAGCCTCGGTGTAGAGACCCAGTACTTC. Its translation: CAGSLGVETQYF. This chain links TRBV3-1 with TRBJ2-5; no reliable D call. This CDR3 region has 12 residues. The germline V gene encodes CDR1 LGHDT and CDR2 YNNKEL (reference sequence).